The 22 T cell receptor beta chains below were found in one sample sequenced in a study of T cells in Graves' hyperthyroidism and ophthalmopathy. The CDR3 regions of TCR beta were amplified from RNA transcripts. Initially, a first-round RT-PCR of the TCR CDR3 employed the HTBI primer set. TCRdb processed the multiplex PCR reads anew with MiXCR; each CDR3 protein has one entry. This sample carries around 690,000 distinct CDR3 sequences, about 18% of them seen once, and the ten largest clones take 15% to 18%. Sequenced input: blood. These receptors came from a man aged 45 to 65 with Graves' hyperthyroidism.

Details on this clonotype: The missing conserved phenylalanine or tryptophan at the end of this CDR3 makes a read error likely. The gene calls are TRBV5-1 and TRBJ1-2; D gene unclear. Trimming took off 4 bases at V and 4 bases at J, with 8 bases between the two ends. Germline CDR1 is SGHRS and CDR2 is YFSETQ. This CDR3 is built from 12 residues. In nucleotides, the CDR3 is TGCGCCAGCAGCGACGACATCTATGGCTACACCCTC. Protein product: CASSDDIYGYTL.

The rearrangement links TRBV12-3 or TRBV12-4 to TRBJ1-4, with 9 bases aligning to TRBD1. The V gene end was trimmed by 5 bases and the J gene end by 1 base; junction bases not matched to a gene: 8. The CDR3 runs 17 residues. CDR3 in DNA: TGTGCCAGCAGTCTCGGGACAGGGTCCGTAACTAATGAAAAACTGTTTTTT. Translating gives CASSLGTGSVTNEKLFF.

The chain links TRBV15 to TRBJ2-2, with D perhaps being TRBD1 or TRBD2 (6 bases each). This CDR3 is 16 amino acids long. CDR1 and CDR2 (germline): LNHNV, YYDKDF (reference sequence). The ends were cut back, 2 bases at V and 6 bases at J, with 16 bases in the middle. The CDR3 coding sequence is TGTGCCACCAGCAGACGAAGGGGGGTTATAGCCGGGGAGCTGTTTTTT. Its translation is CATSRRRGVIAGELFF.

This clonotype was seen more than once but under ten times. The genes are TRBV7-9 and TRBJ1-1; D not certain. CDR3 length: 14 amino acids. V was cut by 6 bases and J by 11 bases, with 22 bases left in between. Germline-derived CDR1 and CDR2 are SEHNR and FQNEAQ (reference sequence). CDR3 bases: TGTGCCAGCAGAAATTCGGGGTCGACCGTGAGGGCTTTCTTT. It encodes CASRNSGSTVRAFF.

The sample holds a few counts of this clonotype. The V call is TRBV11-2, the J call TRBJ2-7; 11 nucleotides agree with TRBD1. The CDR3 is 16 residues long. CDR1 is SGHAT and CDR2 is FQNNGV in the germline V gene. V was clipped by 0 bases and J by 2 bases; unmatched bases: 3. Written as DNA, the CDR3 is TGTGCCAGCAGCTTAGAAGAGGGACAGGGGGCCTACGAGCAGTACTTC. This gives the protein CASSLEEGQGAYEQYF.

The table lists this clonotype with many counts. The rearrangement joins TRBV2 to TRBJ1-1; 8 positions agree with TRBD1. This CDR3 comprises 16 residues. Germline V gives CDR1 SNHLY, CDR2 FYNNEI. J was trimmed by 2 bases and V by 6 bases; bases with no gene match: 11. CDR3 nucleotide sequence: TGTGCCAGCAGCTACGGACAGGGAGAGGTCAACACTGAAGCTTTCTTT. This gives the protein CASSYGQGEVNTEAFF.

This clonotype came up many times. CDR3 sequence reads: CASSPGTAQGPQHF. CDR3 DNA: TGTGCCAGCAGTCCAGGGACGGCCCAGGGGCCCCAGCATTTT. The chain is built from TRBV12-3 or TRBV12-4 and TRBJ1-5; TRBD1 might be the D (5 bases). Between the trimmed V and J ends, which lost 5 bases and 9 bases, there was a span of 17 bases. There are 14 residues in the CDR3.

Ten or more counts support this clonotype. CDR3 region: CASRTSPGLAVSYEQYF. DNA for the CDR3: TGTGCCAGCAGAACTTCCCCGGGACTAGCGGTCTCCTACGAGCAGTACTTC. The chain couples TRBV6-2 or TRBV6-3 to TRBJ2-7; TRBD2 aligns across 11 bases. CDR3 size: 17 residues. Germline trimming cut 6 bases from V and 0 bases from J; bases unmatched to any gene: 10. CDR1 and CDR2 from the germline V gene are MNHEY and SVGEGT.

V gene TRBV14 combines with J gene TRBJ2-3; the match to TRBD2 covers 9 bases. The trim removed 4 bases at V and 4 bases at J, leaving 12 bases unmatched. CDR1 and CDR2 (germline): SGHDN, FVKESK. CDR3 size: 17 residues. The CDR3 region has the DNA TGTGCCAGCAGCCGGCGGGAGGGATCATTGACGGCAGATACGCAGTATTTT. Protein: CASSRREGSLTADTQYF.

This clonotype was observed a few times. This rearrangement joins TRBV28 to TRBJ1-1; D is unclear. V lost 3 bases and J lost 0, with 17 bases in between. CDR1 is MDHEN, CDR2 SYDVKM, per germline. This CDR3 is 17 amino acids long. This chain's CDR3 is CASSFSPTVTLNTEAFF. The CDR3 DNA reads TGTGCCAGCAGTTTTTCCCCGACGGTAACACTGAACACTGAAGCTTTCTTT.

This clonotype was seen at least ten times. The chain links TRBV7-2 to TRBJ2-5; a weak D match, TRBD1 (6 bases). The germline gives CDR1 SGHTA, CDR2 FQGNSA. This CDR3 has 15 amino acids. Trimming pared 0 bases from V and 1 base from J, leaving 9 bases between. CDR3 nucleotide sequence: TGTGCCAGCAGCTTAGCGGGACAAATCCAAGAGACCCAGTACTTC. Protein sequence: CASSLAGQIQETQYF.

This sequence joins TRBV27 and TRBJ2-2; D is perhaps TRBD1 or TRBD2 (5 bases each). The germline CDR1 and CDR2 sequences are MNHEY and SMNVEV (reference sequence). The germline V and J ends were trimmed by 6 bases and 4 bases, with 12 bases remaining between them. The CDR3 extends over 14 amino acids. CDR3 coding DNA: TGTGCCAGCAGGCACGAGGGGAGCACCGGGGAGCTGTTTTTT. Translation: CASRHEGSTGELFF.

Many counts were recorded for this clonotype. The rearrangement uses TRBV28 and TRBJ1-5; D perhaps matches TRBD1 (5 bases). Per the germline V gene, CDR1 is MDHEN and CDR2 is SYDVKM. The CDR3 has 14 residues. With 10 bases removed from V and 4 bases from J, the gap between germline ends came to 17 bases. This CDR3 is CATFGDRLNQPQHF. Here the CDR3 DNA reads TGTGCCACTTTTGGAGACAGATTAAATCAGCCCCAGCATTTT.

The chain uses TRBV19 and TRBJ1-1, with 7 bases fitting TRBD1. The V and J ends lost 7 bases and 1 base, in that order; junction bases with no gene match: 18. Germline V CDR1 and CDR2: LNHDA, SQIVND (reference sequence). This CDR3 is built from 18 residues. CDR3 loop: CASNTRSRGRDWNTEAFF. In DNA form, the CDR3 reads TGTGCCAGTAACACCCGGTCAAGGGGGCGGGATTGGAACACTGAAGCTTTCTTT.

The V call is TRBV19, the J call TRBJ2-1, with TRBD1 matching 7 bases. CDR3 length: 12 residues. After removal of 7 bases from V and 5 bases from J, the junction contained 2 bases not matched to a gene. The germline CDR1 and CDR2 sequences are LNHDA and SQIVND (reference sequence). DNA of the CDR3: TGTGCCAGTAACAGGGGCGACAATGAGCAGTTCTTC. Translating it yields CASNRGDNEQFF. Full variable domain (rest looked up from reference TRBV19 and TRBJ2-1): DGGITQSPKYLFRKEGQNVTLSCEQNLNHDAMYWYRQDPGQGLRLIYYSQIVNDFQKGDIAEGYSVSREKKESFPLTVTSAQKNPTAFYLCASNRGDNEQFFGPGTRLTVL.

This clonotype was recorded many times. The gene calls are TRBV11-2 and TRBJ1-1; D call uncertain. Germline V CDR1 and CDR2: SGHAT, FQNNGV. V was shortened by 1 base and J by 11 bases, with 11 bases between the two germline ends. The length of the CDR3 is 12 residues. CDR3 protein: CASSLGRPTAFF. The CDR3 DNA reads TGTGCCAGCAGCTTAGGACGGCCTACGGCTTTCTTT.

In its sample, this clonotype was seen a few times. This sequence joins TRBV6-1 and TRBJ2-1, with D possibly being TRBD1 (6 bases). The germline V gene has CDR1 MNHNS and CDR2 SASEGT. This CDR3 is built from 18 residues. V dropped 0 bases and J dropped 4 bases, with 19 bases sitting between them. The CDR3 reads CASSEAKMDSLEYNEQFF. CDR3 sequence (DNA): TGTGCCAGCAGTGAAGCCAAAATGGACAGCCTGGAGTACAATGAGCAGTTCTTC.

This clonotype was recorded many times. The CDR3 sequence: CASSVISGSAEQYF. CDR3 DNA sequence: TGTGCCAGCAGCGTTATTAGCGGGAGCGCCGAGCAGTACTTC. V usage is TRBV7-2 and J usage is TRBJ2-7; TRBD2 matches at 9 bases. V trimming: 5 bases; J trimming: 6 bases; junction bases outside the gene matches: 8. From germline, CDR1 is SGHTA and CDR2 FQGNSA. This CDR3 spans 14 amino acids.

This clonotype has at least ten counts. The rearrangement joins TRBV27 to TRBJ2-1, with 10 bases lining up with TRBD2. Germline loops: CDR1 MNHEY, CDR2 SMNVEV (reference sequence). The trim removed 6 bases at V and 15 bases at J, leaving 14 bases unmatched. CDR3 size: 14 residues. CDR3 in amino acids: CASSSTGTSESRFF. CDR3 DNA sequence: TGTGCCAGCAGCTCGACCGGGACTAGCGAGAGCAGGTTCTTC.

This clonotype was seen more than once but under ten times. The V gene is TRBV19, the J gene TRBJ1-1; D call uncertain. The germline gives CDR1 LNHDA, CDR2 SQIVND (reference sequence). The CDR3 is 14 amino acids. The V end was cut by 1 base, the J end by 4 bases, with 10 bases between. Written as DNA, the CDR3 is TGTGCCAGTAGTATAGGGGTCGGTACCACTGAAGCTTTCTTT. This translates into CASSIGVGTTEAFF.

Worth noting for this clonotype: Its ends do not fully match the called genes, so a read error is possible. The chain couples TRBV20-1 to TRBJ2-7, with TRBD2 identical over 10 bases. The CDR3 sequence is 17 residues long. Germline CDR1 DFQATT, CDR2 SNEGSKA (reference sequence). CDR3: CSARDWASGRRSSEQYF. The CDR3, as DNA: TGCAGTGCCAGAGATTGGGCTAGCGGGAGAAGGTCCTCCGAGCAGTACTTC.

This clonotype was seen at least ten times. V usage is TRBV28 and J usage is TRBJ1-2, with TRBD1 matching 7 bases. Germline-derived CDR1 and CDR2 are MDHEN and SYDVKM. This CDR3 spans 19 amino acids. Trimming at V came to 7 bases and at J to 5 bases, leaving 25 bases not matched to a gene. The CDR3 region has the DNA TGTGCCAGCACCTCGACTTGGATCGGTAGGGGGCGCCTCCGGTATGGCTACACCTTC. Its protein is CASTSTWIGRGRLRYGYTF.